This T cell receptor (beta chain) was captured by sequencing in a study of T cells in Graves' hyperthyroidism and ophthalmopathy. Study-level points and caveats: Model predictions of ophthalmopathy came a median approximately 6 months before onset.

Comment on this clonotype: The antigen is undetermined.

Newly diagnosed patients aged 18 to 65 had hyperthyroidism of under 2 months' duration. Orbital computed tomography, thyroid ultrasound, serum thyroxine and TRAb, and clinical symptoms together informed the diagnoses. Trimming took 9 bases from V and 7 from J, leaving 11 bases between them. The CDR3 consists of 11 residues. Per germline, CDR1 SGHKS and CDR2 YYEKEE (reference sequence). What was amplified from RNA transcripts were TCR beta CDR3 regions. Using the HTBI primer set, a first-round RT-PCR was run on the TCR CDR3. TCRdb re-called the multiplex PCR reads through MiXCR, storing one row per CDR3 protein. The sample holds around 700,000 distinct CDR3 sequences, over 15% seen once.

This clonotype was sampled from a woman aged 50 to 60 with Graves' hyperthyroidism that later progressed to Graves' ophthalmopathy. V and J are TRBV5-5 and TRBJ2-1; D is perhaps TRBD1 (6 bases). The sequenced sample was blood. Here the CDR3 reads CATYRENEQFF. Here the CDR3 DNA reads TGTGCCACCTACAGGGAAAATGAGCAGTTCTTC. Full variable domain (remainder filled in from reference TRBV5-5 and TRBJ2-1): DAGVTQSPTHLIKTRGQQVTLRCSPISGHKSVSWYQQVLGQGPQFIFQYYEKEERGRGNFPDRFSARQFPNYSSELNVNALLLGDSALYLCATYRENEQFFGPGTRLTVL.